These T cell receptor beta chains were read from a single sample in a study of T cells in localized non-small cell lung cancer. Clones were sequenced by immunoSEQ multiplex PCR, and TCRdb holds only the in-frame ones, with some missing. The table lists approximately 61,000 clones, 86% of them singletons, with roughly 5.1% in the top ten. The sequences come from peripheral blood, collected before any cancer treatment. The receptor source for this set is a woman aged 35-75 years with stage I lung adenocarcinoma. CDR3s include the opening cysteine and the closing phenylalanine or tryptophan. D genes are given only for firm matches. The size entry is marked missing in some rows and otherwise reads once, few, many or a size class.

abundance	v_gene	d_gene	j_gene	CDR3aa	CDR3nt
.	TRBV5-1	TRBD1	TRBJ1-1	CASSLQGGNMNTEAFF	TGCGCCAGCAGCTTACAGGGGGGAAACATGAACACTGAAGCTTTCTTT
.	TRBV5-5	.	TRBJ2-1	CASSSRESYNEQFF	TGTGCCAGCAGCTCCAGAGAATCTTACAATGAGCAGTTCTTC
few	TRBV5-6	.	TRBJ2-1	CASSLGGPNEQFF	TGTGCCAGCAGCTTGGGGGGCCCCAATGAGCAGTTCTTC
.	TRBV9	.	TRBJ2-1	CASSVGASNEQFF	TGTGCCAGCAGCGTAGGGGCATCCAATGAGCAGTTCTTC
.	TRBV5-1	TRBD1	TRBJ1-2	CASSLVIPGQGAGNYGYTF	TGCGCCAGCAGCTTGGTAATTCCGGGACAGGGGGCAGGGAACTATGGCTACACCTTC
.	TRBV14	.	TRBJ2-3	CASSQVTGVTDTQYF	TGTGCCAGCAGCCAAGTAACAGGCGTCACAGATACGCAGTATTTT
.	TRBV9	.	TRBJ1-5	CASNSRSGEPQHF	TGTGCCAGCAACTCCCGAAGCGGGGAGCCCCAGCATTTT
.	TRBV4-2	TRBD1	TRBJ1-2	CASSLGTGENYGYTF	TGTGCCAGCAGCCTTGGGACAGGGGAGAACTATGGCTACACCTTC
.	TRBV11-2	.	TRBJ2-7	CASSIGPPEQYF	TGTGCCAGCAGCATCGGGCCCCCCGAGCAGTACTTC
few	TRBV28	.	TRBJ1-6	CASSRGVSSYNSPLHF	TGTGCCAGCAGCCGAGGGGTTAGCTCCTATAATTCACCCCTCCACTTT
.	TRBV7-2	TRBD2	TRBJ2-5	CASSLGELAGGQGETQYF	TGTGCCAGCAGCTTAGGGGAGCTAGCGGGGGGGCAGGGAGAGACCCAGTACTTC
.	TRBV19	TRBD2	TRBJ2-1	CASSKGLAGVSYNEQFF	TGTGCCAGTAGCAAAGGACTAGCGGGGGTTTCATACAATGAGCAGTTCTTC
.	TRBV25-1	.	TRBJ1-4	CASSAQVNEKLFF	TGTGCCAGCAGTGCGCAAGTTAATGAAAAACTGTTTTTT
once	TRBV5-6	TRBD1	TRBJ1-1	CASSWTGETEAFF	TGTGCCAGCAGCTGGACAGGGGAGACTGAAGCTTTCTTT
.	TRBV27	.	TRBJ1-1	CASSLPGGFEAFF	TGTGCCAGCAGTTTACCTGGGGGTTTTGAAGCTTTCTTT
.	TRBV13	.	TRBJ1-6	CASRRGSGSPLHF	TGTGCCAGCAGAAGAGGTTCAGGTTCACCCCTCCACTTT
.	TRBV5-6	.	TRBJ1-2	CASSLVVGQIQTYGYTF	TGTGCCAGCAGCTTGGTTGTCGGACAGATACAGACCTATGGCTACACCTTC
.	TRBV19	.	TRBJ2-7	CASSSLTYEQYF	TGTGCCAGTAGTTCCCTCACCTACGAGCAGTACTTC
few	TRBV29-1	.	TRBJ1-1	CSVVAGAGAFF	TGCAGCGTTGTAGCCGGGGCCGGTGCTTTCTTT
.	TRBV28	.	TRBJ1-1	CASTLGDEAFF	TGTGCCAGCACCCTGGGGGATGAAGCTTTCTTT
.	TRBV6-1	.	TRBJ1-1	CASSAGQNTEAFF	TGTGCCAGCAGCGCGGGTCAGAACACTGAAGCTTTCTTT
.	TRBV2	.	TRBJ2-5	CARGVRETQYF	TGTGCCAGAGGCGTTAGGGAGACCCAGTACTTC